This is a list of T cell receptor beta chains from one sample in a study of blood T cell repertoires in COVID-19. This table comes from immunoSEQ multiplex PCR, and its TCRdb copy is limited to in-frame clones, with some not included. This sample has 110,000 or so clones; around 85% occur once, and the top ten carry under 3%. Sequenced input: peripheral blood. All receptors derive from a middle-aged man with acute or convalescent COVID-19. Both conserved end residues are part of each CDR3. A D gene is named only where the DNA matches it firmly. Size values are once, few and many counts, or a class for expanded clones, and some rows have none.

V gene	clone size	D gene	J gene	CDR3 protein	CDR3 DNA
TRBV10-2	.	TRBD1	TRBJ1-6	CASSEVGQGNSPLHF	TGCGCCAGCAGTGAGGTGGGACAGGGGAATTCACCCCTCCACTTT
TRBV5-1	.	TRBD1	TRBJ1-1	CASSWEGQGAIMNTEAFF	TGCGCCAGCAGCTGGGAGGGACAGGGGGCGATTATGAACACTGAAGCTTTCTTT
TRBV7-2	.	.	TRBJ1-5	CASSPSGDQPQHF	TGTGCCAGCAGCCCTTCAGGGGATCAGCCCCAGCATTTT
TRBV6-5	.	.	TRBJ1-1	CASSYSSGQTEAFF	TGTGCCAGCAGTTACTCCTCAGGGCAAACTGAAGCTTTCTTT
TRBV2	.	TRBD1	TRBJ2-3	CASRPGTGIDTQYF	TGTGCCAGCAGACCCGGGACAGGAATAGATACGCAGTATTTT
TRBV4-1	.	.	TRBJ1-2	CASSQLRGTDSGGYTF	TGCGCCAGCAGCCAATTGAGGGGGACGGACTCCGGTGGCTACACCTTC
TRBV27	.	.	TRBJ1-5	CASSLEGTVAAQHF	TGTGCCAGCAGTTTAGAAGGGACTGTTGCGGCCCAGCATTTT
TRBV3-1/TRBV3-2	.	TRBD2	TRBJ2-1	CASSRGLAGLYNEQFF	TGTGCCAGCAGCCGAGGACTAGCGGGACTCTACAATGAGCAGTTCTTC
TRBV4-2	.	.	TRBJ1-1	CASSPLGEGQAFF	TGTGCCAGCAGCCCTCTCGGGGAGGGCCAAGCTTTCTTT
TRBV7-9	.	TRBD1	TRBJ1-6	CASSLPGQRNSPLHF	TGTGCCAGCAGCTTACCGGGACAGAGGAATTCACCCCTCCACTTT
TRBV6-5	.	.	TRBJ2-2	CASKRRTGELFF	TGTGCCAGCAAGAGGCGCACCGGGGAGCTGTTTTTT
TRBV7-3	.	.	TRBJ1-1	CASSRYPPGQDTEAFF	TGTGCCAGCAGCCGATATCCGCCGGGACAAGACACTGAAGCTTTCTTT
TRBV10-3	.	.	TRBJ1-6	CAIRAGNSPLHF	TGTGCCATCAGGGCAGGGAATTCACCCCTCCACTTT
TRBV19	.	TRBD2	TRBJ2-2	CASSMQGLAGAGELFF	TGTGCCAGTAGTATGCAGGGACTAGCGGGAGCCGGGGAGCTGTTTTTT
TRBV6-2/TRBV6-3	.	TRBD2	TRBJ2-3	CASSYSERDTDTQYF	TGTGCCAGCAGTTATTCAGAGCGGGACACAGATACGCAGTATTTT
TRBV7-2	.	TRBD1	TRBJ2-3	CASSFGQGTSDTQYF	TGTGCCAGCAGTTTCGGACAGGGGACATCGGATACGCAGTATTTT
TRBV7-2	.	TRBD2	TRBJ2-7	CASSSLGLATGEQYF	TGTGCCAGCAGCTCCCTAGGACTAGCGACGGGCGAGCAGTACTTC
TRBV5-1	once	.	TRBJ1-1	CASRPHPFRGRAYTEAFF	TGCGCCAGCAGACCCCATCCGTTCAGGGGTCGGGCCTACACTGAAGCTTTCTTT
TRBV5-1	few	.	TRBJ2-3	CASSPVDSATDTQYF	TGCGCCAGCAGCCCAGTTGACAGTGCCACAGATACGCAGTATTTT
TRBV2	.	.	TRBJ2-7	CASSVSGDEQYF	TGTGCCAGCAGTGTTTCAGGGGACGAGCAGTACTTC
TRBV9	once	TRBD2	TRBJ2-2	CASSPRTSGAAGTGELFF	TGTGCCAGCAGCCCGCGGACTAGCGGGGCCGCGGGCACCGGGGAGCTGTTTTTT
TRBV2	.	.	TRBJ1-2	CASTLDSSVNYGYTF	TGTGCCAGCACCCTCGACAGTTCGGTTAACTATGGCTACACCTTC
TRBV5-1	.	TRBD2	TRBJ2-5	CASSQTSGGQETQYF	TGCGCCAGCAGCCAGACTAGCGGGGGGCAAGAGACCCAGTACTTC
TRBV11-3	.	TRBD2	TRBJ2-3	CASSLGLAYTDTQYF	TGTGCCAGCAGCTTAGGACTAGCGTACACAGATACGCAGTATTTT
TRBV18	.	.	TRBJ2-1	CASSPVFFDNEQFF	TGTGCCAGCTCACCCGTTTTCTTTGACAATGAGCAGTTCTTC
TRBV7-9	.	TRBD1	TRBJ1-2	CASSATGGSFGDGYTF	TGTGCCAGCAGTGCTACAGGGGGCTCTTTTGGGGATGGCTACACCTTC
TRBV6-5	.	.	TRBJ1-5	CASSLDTNQPQHF	TGTGCCAGCAGTCTGGACACAAATCAGCCCCAGCATTTT
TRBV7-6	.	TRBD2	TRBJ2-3	CATLGGAHDTQYF	TGTGCCACCCTCGGGGGGGCACATGATACGCAGTATTTT
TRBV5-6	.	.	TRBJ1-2	CASSIQSSGPYGYTF	TGTGCCAGCAGCATACAATCTTCGGGTCCTTATGGCTACACCTTC
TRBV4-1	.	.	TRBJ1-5	CASSQGGRDQPQHF	TGCGCCAGCAGCCAAGGCGGGCGGGATCAGCCCCAGCATTTT
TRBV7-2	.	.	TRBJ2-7	CASSSQQGREQYF	TGTGCCAGCAGCTCCCAGCAGGGAAGGGAGCAGTACTTC
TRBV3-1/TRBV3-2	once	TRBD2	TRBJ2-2	CATRTRVSGELFF	TGTGCCACCAGGACTAGAGTTAGCGGGGAGCTGTTTTTT
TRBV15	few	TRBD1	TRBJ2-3	CATSGGQGTTDTQYF	TGTGCCACCAGCGGGGGACAGGGAACCACAGATACGCAGTATTTT
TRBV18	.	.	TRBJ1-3	CASSPAGAWGNTIYF	TGTGCCAGCTCACCGGCAGGGGCGTGGGGAAACACCATATATTTT
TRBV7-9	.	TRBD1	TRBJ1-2	CASSPRSGTGGVYGYTF	TGTGCCAGCAGCCCAAGGTCCGGGACAGGGGGCGTCTATGGCTACACCTTC
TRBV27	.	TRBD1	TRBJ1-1	CASSSPHGTGGTEAFF	TGTGCCAGCAGTTCGCCGCATGGGACAGGGGGTACTGAAGCTTTCTTT
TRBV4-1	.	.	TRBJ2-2	CASSRLRTVGTGELFF	TGCGCCAGCAGCCGGTTGAGGACAGTGGGGACCGGGGAGCTGTTTTTT
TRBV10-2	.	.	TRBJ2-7	CASSESAPEQYF	TGCGCCAGCAGTGAGTCGGCCCCCGAGCAGTACTTC
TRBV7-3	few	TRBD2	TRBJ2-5	CASSPAPAGEETQYF	TGTGCCAGCAGCCCCGCCCCCGCGGGGGAAGAGACCCAGTACTTC
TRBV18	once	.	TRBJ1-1	CASSPNEATRGTEAFF	TGTGCCAGCTCACCCAACGAGGCCACGAGAGGCACTGAAGCTTTCTTT
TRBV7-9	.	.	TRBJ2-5	CASSLDINSHKETQYF	TGTGCCAGCAGCTTAGATATTAACAGCCACAAAGAGACCCAGTACTTC
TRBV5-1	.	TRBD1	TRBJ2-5	CASSPGQGSETQYF	TGCGCCAGCAGCCCCGGACAGGGATCAGAGACCCAGTACTTC
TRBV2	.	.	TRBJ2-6	CASRLTGTGANVLTF	TGTGCCAGCAGACTTACAGGGACTGGGGCCAACGTCCTGACTTTC
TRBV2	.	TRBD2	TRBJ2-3	CASSEAAVAGDTQYF	TGTGCCAGCAGTGAAGCGGCGGTAGCGGGAGATACGCAGTATTTT
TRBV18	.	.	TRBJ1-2	CASSDTGHYGYTF	TGTGCCAGCTCAGACACAGGGCACTATGGCTACACCTTC
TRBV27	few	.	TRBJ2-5	CASSLWGPRGGETQYF	TGTGCCAGCAGTTTATGGGGGCCCAGGGGAGGGGAGACCCAGTACTTC
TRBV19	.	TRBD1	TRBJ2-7	CASSSGQGGGYEQYF	TGTGCCAGTAGTTCGGGACAGGGAGGAGGTTACGAGCAGTACTTC
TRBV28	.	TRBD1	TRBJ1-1	CASSAGGRMNTEAFF	TGTGCCAGCAGTGCAGGGGGGAGAATGAACACTGAAGCTTTCTTT
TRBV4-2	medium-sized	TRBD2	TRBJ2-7	CASSQVQRETSYEQYF	TGTGCCAGCAGCCAAGTTCAGCGGGAGACCTCCTACGAGCAGTACTTC
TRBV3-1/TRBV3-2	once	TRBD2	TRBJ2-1	CASSQSGGSYNEQFF	TGTGCCAGCAGCCAAAGCGGGGGGTCTTACAATGAGCAGTTCTTC
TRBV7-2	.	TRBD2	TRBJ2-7	CASSGRASGTGEQYF	TGTGCCAGCAGCGGACGCGCTAGCGGGACTGGGGAGCAGTACTTC
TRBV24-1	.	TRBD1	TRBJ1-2	CATSDYRLGPTGFDVDYGYTF	TGTGCCACCAGTGATTACCGATTAGGTCCGACAGGGTTTGATGTCGACTATGGCTACACCTTC
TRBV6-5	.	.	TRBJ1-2	CASSVLSQTSYGYTF	TGTGCCAGCAGCGTGCTCTCACAAACCAGCTATGGCTACACCTTC
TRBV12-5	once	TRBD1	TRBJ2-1	CASGSTGSSYNEQFF	TGTGCTAGTGGTTCGACAGGGAGCTCCTACAATGAGCAGTTCTTC
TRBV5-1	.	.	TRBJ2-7	CASSLAEQGNYEQYF	TGCGCCAGCAGCTTGGCCGAACAGGGAAACTACGAGCAGTACTTC